The 23 T cell receptor beta chains below all came from one sample that was sequenced in a study of T cell responses to AZD1222 COVID-19 vaccine. Profiling relied on immunoSEQ multiplex PCR, and the TCRdb table lists in-frame clones only, not all of them. In the table there are about 100,000 clones, about 87% of which are singletons. Sequences were derived from peripheral blood, sampled on day 0 of AZD1222 vaccination. The receptor source for this set is an adult in good health.

The V gene is TRBV7-2, the J gene TRBJ1-3; the D is unclear. V lost 3 bases, J lost 2 bases, and 11 bases lay in between. The CDR3 is 15 residues long. Per germline, CDR1 SGHTA and CDR2 FQGNSA. The CDR3 nucleotides are TGTGCCAGCAGCTTGGTTAGGGCTGCTGGAAACACCATATATTTT. It specifies CASSLVRAAGNTIYF. Filled out from reference TRBV7-2 and TRBJ1-3, the complete variable domain reads GAGVSQSPSNKVTEKGKDVELRCDPISGHTALYWYRQSLGQGLEFLIYFQGNSAPDKSGLPSDRFSAERTGGSVSTLTIQRTQQEDSAVYLCASSLVRAAGNTIYFGEGSWLTVV.

V gene TRBV6-5 combines with J gene TRBJ1-3, with D unclear. Germline-derived CDR1 and CDR2 are MNHEY and SVGAGI. V was cut by 2 bases and J by 6 bases, with 14 bases left in between. The CDR3 is 15 amino acids. The CDR3 loop is CASSYAGEVTNTIYF. CDR3 DNA sequence: TGTGCCAGCAGTTACGCCGGGGAAGTGACAAACACCATATATTTT.

The CDR3 sequence: CAWSQQATEAFF. As DNA, the CDR3 is TGTGCCTGGAGTCAACAGGCCACTGAAGCTTTCTTT. The chain recombines TRBV30 with TRBJ1-1; a weak D match, TRBD1 (5 bases). This CDR3 is 12 amino acids long. Germline V gene sequence: CDR1 GTSNPN, CDR2 SVGIG (reference sequence). Trimming took 2 bases from V and 4 from J, leaving 8 bases between them.

The rearrangement joins TRBV4-3 to TRBJ2-1; D may be TRBD2 (6 bases). This CDR3 comprises 15 residues. V was cut by 1 base and J by 6 bases, with 13 bases left in between. The germline V gene encodes CDR1 LGHNA and CDR2 YSLEER. Here the CDR3 reads CASSQGGRGGNEQFF. The CDR3 nucleotides read TGCGCCAGCAGCCAAGGGGGACGGGGAGGCAATGAGCAGTTCTTC.

The chain combines TRBV29-1 with TRBJ1-1; a weak D match, TRBD1 (6 bases). CDR1 and CDR2 (germline): SQVTM, ANQGSEA. The CDR3 is made up of 15 amino acids. V shed 7 bases and J shed 0 bases, with 18 bases lying between them. The CDR3 reads CSAVILGGMNTEAFF. Written as DNA, the CDR3 is TGCAGCGCTGTAATTCTCGGGGGCATGAACACTGAAGCTTTCTTT.

The J gene is TRBJ1-2, the V gene TRBV29-1, with TRBD1 as a possible D gene (5 bases). The CDR3 consists of 11 residues. With 3 bases removed from V and 4 bases from J, the gap between germline ends came to 6 bases. Germline CDR1 SQVTM, CDR2 ANQGSEA. In nucleotides, the CDR3 is TGCAGCGTTGATAGGGGCTATGGCTACACCTTC. Its protein product is CSVDRGYGYTF.

V usage is TRBV3-1 (or the pseudogene TRBV3-2) and J usage is TRBJ2-7, with D perhaps matching TRBD2 (5 bases). This CDR3 is built from 15 residues. V lost 0 bases, J lost 0 bases, and 9 bases lay in between. Germline CDR1 and CDR2: LGHDT and YNNKEL (reference sequence). The CDR3 DNA reads as TGTGCCAGCAGCCAAGATACGGGATTCTCCTACGAGCAGTACTTC. Translating gives CASSQDTGFSYEQYF.

The V gene is TRBV28, the J gene TRBJ2-7, with D possibly being TRBD1 or TRBD2 (6 bases each). V lost 3 bases to trimming and J lost 1 base, with 16 bases between them. Germline V CDR1 and CDR2: MDHEN, SYDVKM. The CDR3 contains 16 residues. CDR3 DNA sequence: TGTGCCAGCAGTTTCCCTTTGGGGGGCACATCCTACGAGCAGTACTTC. Its translation: CASSFPLGGTSYEQYF.

This sequence joins TRBV3-1 (or the pseudogene TRBV3-2) and TRBJ2-5; D uncertain. This CDR3 has 12 amino acids. Germline lookup yields CDR1 LGHDT and CDR2 YNNKEL (reference sequence). V dropped 4 bases and J dropped 2 bases, with 5 bases sitting between them. CDR3 nucleotide sequence: TGTGCCAGCAGCCTAGCTCAAGAGACCCAGTACTTC. Amino acid sequence: CASSLAQETQYF.

This chain joins TRBV5-6 and TRBJ1-1, with TRBD1 as a possible D gene (5 bases). This CDR3 has 16 residues. Germline V CDR1 and CDR2: SGHDT, YYEEEE. V shed 4 bases and J shed 0 bases, with 16 bases lying between them. The CDR3 region has the DNA TGTGCCAGCAGCGTAGGGGCAGGCACCATGAACACTGAAGCTTTCTTT. Residues: CASSVGAGTMNTEAFF.

The chain couples TRBV27 to TRBJ1-1, with 9 bases lining up with TRBD1. V shed 5 bases, J shed 4 bases, and the junction held 5 bases outside the gene matches. The CDR3 contains 14 residues. CDR1 and CDR2 (germline): MNHEY, SMNVEV (reference sequence). The CDR3 region is CASSPGDRATEAFF. CDR3 nucleotides: TGTGCCAGCAGTCCAGGGGACAGGGCCACTGAAGCTTTCTTT.

The chain uses TRBV10-2 and TRBJ2-2; D is possibly TRBD2 (6 bases). Germline CDR1 WSHSY, CDR2 SAAADI. Trimming removed 2 bases from V and 6 bases from J, with 10 bases in between. The CDR3 covers 14 residues. In DNA, the CDR3 is TGCGCCAGCAGTGAGACTAGCACCTCCGGGGAGCTGTTTTTT. Translated: CASSETSTSGELFF.

The V and J genes are TRBV19 and TRBJ2-1, with D possibly being TRBD1 (6 bases). Trimming shortened V by 6 bases and J by 0 bases, and 12 bases separated the two germline ends. The CDR3 contains 15 residues. CDR1 is LNHDA, CDR2 SQIVND, per germline (reference sequence). The CDR3 DNA reads TGTGCCAGTAGGCTCGGACAGAGCTCCTACAATGAGCAGTTCTTC. Translation gives CASRLGQSSYNEQFF.

The chain employs TRBV6-6 and TRBJ1-1; a weak D match, TRBD1 (6 bases). This CDR3 comprises 13 residues. Germline V CDR1 and CDR2: MNHNY, SVGAGI (reference sequence). V dropped 6 bases and J dropped 4 bases, with 12 bases sitting between them. The CDR3 DNA is TGTGCCAGCAGAAATAGGGGGGGCACTGAAGCTTTCTTT. Amino acids: CASRNRGGTEAFF.

This clone was observed a single time. V and J are TRBV11-3 and TRBJ1-2; D remains ambiguous. The V end was cut by 5 bases, the J end by 2 bases, with 9 bases between. CDR1 and CDR2 (germline): SGHNT, YENEEA. The CDR3 has 13 residues. The CDR3 nucleotides are TGTGCCAGCAGCCACGGAGGGAACTATGGCTACACCTTC. Residues: CASSHGGNYGYTF.

The chain combines TRBV11-3 with TRBJ2-7; 8 bases fit TRBD2. CDR3 length: 17 amino acids. The trim removed 5 bases at V and 3 bases at J, leaving 15 bases unmatched. Germline CDR1 and CDR2: SGHNT and YENEEA. CDR3 coding DNA: TGTGCCAGCAGCCTACGACCAGGGACCAGCGGGAGCTACGAGCAGTACTTC. It encodes CASSLRPGTSGSYEQYF.

The rearrangement links TRBV28 to TRBJ1-1; possible D gene TRBD1, 6 bases. The V end lost 4 bases, the J end lost 0 bases, and 12 bases lay between the germline ends. In germline, CDR1 is MDHEN, CDR2 SYDVKM. The CDR3 contains 15 residues. DNA of the CDR3: TGTGCCAGCAGTTCCTTGGACAGATTGAACACTGAAGCTTTCTTT. The encoded protein is CASSSLDRLNTEAFF. Combining the CDR3 with reference TRBV28 and TRBJ1-1 gives the whole variable domain DVKVTQSSRYLVKRTGEKVFLECVQDMDHENMFWYRQDPGLGLRLIYFSYDVKMKEKGDIPEGYSVSREKKERFSLILESASTNQTSMYLCASSSLDRLNTEAFFGQGTRLTVV.

The rearrangement joins TRBV5-1 to TRBJ1-2; TRBD1 is a possible D gene (5 bases). Germline V gene data show CDR1 as SGHRS and CDR2 as YFSETQ. Trimming removed 0 bases at V and 2 bases at J, with 8 bases between. The CDR3 is 14 residues long. The DNA of the CDR3 is TGCGCCAGCAGCTTGGGACAGTGGAACTATGGCTACACCTTC. It translates to CASSLGQWNYGYTF.

The chain uses TRBV13 and TRBJ2-3; D uncertain. CDR1 and CDR2 from the germline V gene are PRHDT and FYEKMQ (reference sequence). The CDR3 has 12 amino acids. Trimming shortened V by 2 bases and J by 5 bases, and 5 bases separated the two germline ends. The CDR3 sequence: CASSLHLDTQYF. CDR3 DNA: TGTGCCAGCAGCTTACACTTAGATACGCAGTATTTT. Complete variable domain (other parts from reference TRBV13 and TRBJ2-3): AAGVIQSPRHLIKEKRETATLKCYPIPRHDTVYWYQQGPGQDPQFLISFYEKMQSDKGSIPDRFSAQQFSDYHSELNMSSLELGDSALYFCASSLHLDTQYFGPGTRLTVL.

This chain uses TRBV9 with TRBJ1-3; maybe TRBD1 (6 bases). V was clipped by 0 bases and J by 4 bases, with 11 bases between them. This CDR3 is built from 15 residues. Germline V gene data show CDR1 as SGDLS and CDR2 as YYNGEE. This chain's CDR3 is CASSVEARGGNTIYF. In DNA form, the CDR3 reads TGTGCCAGCAGCGTAGAAGCCAGGGGCGGAAACACCATATATTTT.

J is TRBJ1-3 and V is TRBV5-1, with a tentative D call TRBD1 (5 bases). This CDR3 has 14 residues. The germline gives CDR1 SGHRS, CDR2 YFSETQ. Trimming took off 0 bases at V and 4 bases at J, with 8 bases between the two ends. The CDR3 DNA reads TGCGCCAGCAGCTTGGATCACAGGGGAAACACCATATATTTT. Protein sequence: CASSLDHRGNTIYF.

J is TRBJ2-3 and V is TRBV6-2 or TRBV6-3; tentatively, D is TRBD2 (6 bases). The CDR3 is 17 amino acids. V lost 1 base and J 2 bases, leaving 16 bases between the germline ends. CDR1 and CDR2 (germline): MNHEY, SVGEGT. CDR3 protein: CASSYFAAGTVTDTQYF. DNA of the CDR3: TGTGCCAGCAGTTACTTCGCCGCCGGGACTGTCACAGATACGCAGTATTTT.

The rearrangement joins TRBV3-1 (or the pseudogene TRBV3-2) to TRBJ2-5; D call uncertain. There are 16 residues in the CDR3. The germline V gene encodes CDR1 LGHDT and CDR2 YNNKEL (reference sequence). V lost 2 bases, J lost 4 bases, and 17 bases lay in between. The CDR3 loop is CASSQLGEGTTETQYF. The CDR3 DNA reads TGTGCCAGCAGCCAACTAGGTGAAGGTACAACAGAGACCCAGTACTTC.